These T cell receptor beta chains were read from a single sample in a study of regulatory T cells in long-lasting Graves disease. From the multiplex PCR reads, TCRdb called clonotypes with MiXCR, one entry per CDR3 protein. The sample has 600,000 to 650,000 distinct CDR3 sequences, roughly 15% seen once. The same sample was also used in a study of T cells in Graves' hyperthyroidism and ophthalmopathy.

The starting material was peripheral blood mononuclear cells (PBMCs), obtained at new diagnosis, from a patient treated with antithyroid drugs. These receptors all stem from a woman in her twenties or thirties with Graves disease. Both conserved end residues are part of each CDR3. The D gene is left open where the match is weak.

CDR3: CASSWRGQSQKNTEAFF; D: TRBD1; V: TRBV11-2; J: TRBJ1-1
CDR3: CASSHAVTGANVLTF; D: -; V: TRBV6-1; J: TRBJ2-6
CDR3: CASSPRRGMNTEAFF; D: -; V: TRBV7-9; J: TRBJ1-1
CDR3: CSAPGWSRGGKNIQYF; D: -; V: TRBV20-1; J: TRBJ2-4
CDR3: CASTRGERAYSASGANVLTF; D: -; V: TRBV6-1; J: TRBJ2-6
CDR3: CASSETRNSYNEQFF; D: -; V: TRBV6-1; J: TRBJ2-1
CDR3: CASRSFYEQYF; D: -; V: TRBV28; J: TRBJ2-7
CDR3: CASSLEGSGQPQHF; D: -; V: TRBV7-2; J: TRBJ1-5
CDR3: CASSFGTLYSNQPQHF; D: -; V: TRBV5-6; J: TRBJ1-5
CDR3: CATSDSKKQGADTQYF; D: TRBD1; V: TRBV24-1; J: TRBJ2-3
CDR3: CAIGTESYEQYF; D: TRBD1; V: TRBV10-3; J: TRBJ2-7
CDR3: CASSLANLGTSGSNEQFF; D: TRBD2; V: TRBV7-2; J: TRBJ2-1
CDR3: CASSPQGAENSPLHF; D: TRBD1; V: TRBV7-9; J: TRBJ1-6
CDR3: CAWSGVHSNQPQHF; D: -; V: TRBV28; J: TRBJ1-5
CDR3: CASTRGNDYEQYF; D: -; V: TRBV6-2/TRBV6-3; J: TRBJ2-7
CDR3: CASSPTGVDGETQYF; D: TRBD1; V: TRBV12-3/TRBV12-4; J: TRBJ2-5
CDR3: CSVVGAGANVLTF; D: -; V: TRBV29-1; J: TRBJ2-6
CDR3: CASTTTVNEQFF; D: -; V: TRBV6-2/TRBV6-3; J: TRBJ2-1
CDR3: CASMEGYTEAFF; D: -; V: TRBV10-2; J: TRBJ1-1
CDR3: CASSFPGARTEAFF; D: -; V: TRBV27; J: TRBJ1-1
CDR3: CASSLGSRGGYTEAFF; D: -; V: TRBV5-1; J: TRBJ1-1
CDR3: CASRAGTTGNQPQHF; D: -; V: TRBV6-1; J: TRBJ1-5
CDR3: CASSSTGYEQYF; D: TRBD1; V: TRBV5-1; J: TRBJ2-7
CDR3: CASSYSNLDAGSTNEKLFF; D: -; V: TRBV6-5; J: TRBJ1-4
CDR3: CASSEEVSNQPQHF; D: -; V: TRBV6-1; J: TRBJ1-5
CDR3: CSARDPSGRLYNEQFF; D: TRBD2; V: TRBV20-1; J: TRBJ2-1
CDR3: CASSIRGSSRSSYEQYF; D: -; V: TRBV28; J: TRBJ2-7
CDR3: CASSVLVGIATGELFF; D: -; V: TRBV9; J: TRBJ2-2
CDR3: CASSEISTQYF; D: -; V: TRBV2; J: TRBJ2-3
CDR3: CASKLSGRGDEQFF; D: TRBD2; V: TRBV12-3/TRBV12-4; J: TRBJ2-1
CDR3: CASSSRQATRYGYTF; D: -; V: TRBV12-3/TRBV12-4; J: TRBJ1-2
CDR3: CASSTQGFSYEQYF; D: -; V: TRBV19; J: TRBJ2-7
CDR3: CASSLMGTSTDTQYF; D: -; V: TRBV5-8; J: TRBJ2-3
CDR3: CASSPLGTNTGELFF; D: -; V: TRBV3-1; J: TRBJ2-2
CDR3: CASSQDSVTGHEQYF; D: -; V: TRBV3-1; J: TRBJ2-7
CDR3: CASSLVLAGAVYNEQFF; D: TRBD2; V: TRBV5-4; J: TRBJ2-1
CDR3: CSASSGSIYEQYF; D: TRBD2; V: TRBV20-1; J: TRBJ2-7
CDR3: CASSQGQGDADGNDHEAFF; D: TRBD1; V: TRBV3-1; J: TRBJ1-1
CDR3: CASSESSDRVQHF; D: -; V: TRBV6-1; J: TRBJ1-5
CDR3: CASSPGQNTEALF; D: -; V: TRBV3-1; J: TRBJ1-1
CDR3: CATQDIKAFF; D: -; V: TRBV2; J: TRBJ1-1
CDR3: CASSSPPWAGVDNEQFF; D: -; V: TRBV7-9; J: TRBJ2-1
CDR3: CASRPTGVGDQPQHF; D: -; V: TRBV6-1; J: TRBJ1-5
CDR3: CASSFDFLGEAFF; D: -; V: TRBV5-1; J: TRBJ1-1
CDR3: CASSLGPTVFGTGTVDTQYF; D: TRBD1; V: TRBV12-3/TRBV12-4; J: TRBJ2-3